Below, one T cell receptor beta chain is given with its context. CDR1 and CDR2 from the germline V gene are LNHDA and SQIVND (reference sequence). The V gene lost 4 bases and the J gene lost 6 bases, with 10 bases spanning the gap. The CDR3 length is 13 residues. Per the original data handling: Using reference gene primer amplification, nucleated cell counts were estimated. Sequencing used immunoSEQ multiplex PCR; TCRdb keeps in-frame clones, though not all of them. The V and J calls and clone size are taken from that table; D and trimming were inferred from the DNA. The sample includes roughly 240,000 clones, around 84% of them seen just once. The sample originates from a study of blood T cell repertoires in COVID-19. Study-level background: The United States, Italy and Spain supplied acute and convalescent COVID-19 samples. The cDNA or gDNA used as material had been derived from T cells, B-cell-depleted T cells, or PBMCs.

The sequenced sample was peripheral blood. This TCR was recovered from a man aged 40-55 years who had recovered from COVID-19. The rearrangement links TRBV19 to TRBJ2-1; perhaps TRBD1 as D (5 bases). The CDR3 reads CASSRGTTNEQFF. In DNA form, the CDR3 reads TGTGCCAGTAGTAGGGGCACAACCAATGAGCAGTTCTTC. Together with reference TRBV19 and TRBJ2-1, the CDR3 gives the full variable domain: DGGITQSPKYLFRKEGQNVTLSCEQNLNHDAMYWYRQDPGQGLRLIYYSQIVNDFQKGDIAEGYSVSREKKESFPLTVTSAQKNPTAFYLCASSRGTTNEQFFGPGTRLTVL.